The TCR beta chain described here comes from a study of a mutant IDH1 vaccine in newly diagnosed glioma. Sequencing used immunoSEQ multiplex PCR; TCRdb keeps in-frame clones, though not all of them. This table has about 52,000 clones, approximately 80% appearing once. As regards this clone: Its target is not known.

Specified time point: week 47, end of study. The study gave 300 ug of mutant IDH1 20-mer peptide per vaccine dose, with topical imiquimod. The junction had 4 bases not matched to a gene; V was cut back by 6 bases and J by 2 bases. Germline loops: CDR1 WNHNN, CDR2 SYGVQD (reference sequence). This CDR3 has 13 amino acids. The specimen was PBMCs, collected from a glioma patient whose treatment included an IDH1 peptide vaccine. The sequence was collected from a woman aged 40 to 49 with glioma. Some clones in this sample may be carry-over from other donors' samples. This chain connects TRBV10-1 to TRBJ2-7, with TRBD1 identical over 7 bases. For the CDR3, the DNA is TGCGCCAGCAGCCCGGGACAGCCCTACGAGCAGTACTTC. Translating gives CASSPGQPYEQYF.